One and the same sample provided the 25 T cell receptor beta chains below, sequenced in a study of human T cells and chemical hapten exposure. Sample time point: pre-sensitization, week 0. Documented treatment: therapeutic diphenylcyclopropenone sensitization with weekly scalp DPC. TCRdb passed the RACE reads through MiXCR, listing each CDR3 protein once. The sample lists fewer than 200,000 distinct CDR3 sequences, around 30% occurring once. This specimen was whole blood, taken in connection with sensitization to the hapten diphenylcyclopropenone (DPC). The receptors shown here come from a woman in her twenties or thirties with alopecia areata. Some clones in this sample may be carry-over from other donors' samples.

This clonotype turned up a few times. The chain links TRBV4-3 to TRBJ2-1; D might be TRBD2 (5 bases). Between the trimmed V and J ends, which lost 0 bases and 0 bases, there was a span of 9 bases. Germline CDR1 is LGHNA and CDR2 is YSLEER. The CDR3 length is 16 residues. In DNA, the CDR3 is TGCGCCAGCAGCCAAGATAACCTAGCCTCCTACAATGAGCAGTTCTTC. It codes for CASSQDNLASYNEQFF.

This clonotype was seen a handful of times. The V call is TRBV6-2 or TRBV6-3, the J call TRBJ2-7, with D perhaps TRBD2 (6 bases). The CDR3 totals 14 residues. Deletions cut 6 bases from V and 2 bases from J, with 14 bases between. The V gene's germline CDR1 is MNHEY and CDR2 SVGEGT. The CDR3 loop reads CASRLLGLPYEQYF. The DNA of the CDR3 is TGTGCCAGCAGACTCCTTGGACTACCCTACGAGCAGTACTTC.

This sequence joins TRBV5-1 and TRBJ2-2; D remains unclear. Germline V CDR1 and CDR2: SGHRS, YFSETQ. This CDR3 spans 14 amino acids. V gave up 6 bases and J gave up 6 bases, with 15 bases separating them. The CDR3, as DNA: TGCGCCAGCAACTCTTTATCTGACGCCGGGGAGCTGTTTTTT. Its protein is CASNSLSDAGELFF.

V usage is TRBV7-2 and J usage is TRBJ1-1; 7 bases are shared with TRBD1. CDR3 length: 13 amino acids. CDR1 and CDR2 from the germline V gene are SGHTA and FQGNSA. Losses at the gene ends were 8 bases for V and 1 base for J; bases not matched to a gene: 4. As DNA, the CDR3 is TGTGCCAGCGGGGGACAGCAGAACACTGAAGCTTTCTTT. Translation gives CASGGQQNTEAFF.

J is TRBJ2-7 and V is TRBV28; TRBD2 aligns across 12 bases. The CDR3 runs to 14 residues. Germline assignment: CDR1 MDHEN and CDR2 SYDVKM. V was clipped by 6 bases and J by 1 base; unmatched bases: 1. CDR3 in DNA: TGTGCCAGCAGAACTAGCGGGAGGTCCTACGAGCAGTACTTC. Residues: CASRTSGRSYEQYF.

The CDR3 region has the DNA TGCAGTGCTAGAGATACGACTTCACTTGGGCCCCAGCATTTT. Protein product: CSARDTTSLGPQHF. The chain uses TRBV20-1 and TRBJ1-5; D remains unclear. The V gene's germline CDR1 is DFQATT and CDR2 SNEGSKA (reference sequence). The CDR3 covers 14 residues. V was shortened by 0 bases and J by 9 bases, with 15 bases between the two germline ends.

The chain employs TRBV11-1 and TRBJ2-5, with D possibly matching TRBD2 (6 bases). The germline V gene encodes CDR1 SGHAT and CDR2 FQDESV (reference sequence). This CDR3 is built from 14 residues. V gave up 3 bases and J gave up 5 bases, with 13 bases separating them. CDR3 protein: CASSFSDGGETQYF. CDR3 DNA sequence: TGTGCCAGCAGCTTTTCCGACGGAGGGGAGACCCAGTACTTC.

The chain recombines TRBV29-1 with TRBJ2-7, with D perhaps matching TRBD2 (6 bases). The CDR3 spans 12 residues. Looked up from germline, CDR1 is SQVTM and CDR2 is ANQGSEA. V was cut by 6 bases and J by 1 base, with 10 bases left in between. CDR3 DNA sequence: TGCAGCGTGCGACGGGGGTCCTACGAGCAGTACTTC. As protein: CSVRRGSYEQYF.

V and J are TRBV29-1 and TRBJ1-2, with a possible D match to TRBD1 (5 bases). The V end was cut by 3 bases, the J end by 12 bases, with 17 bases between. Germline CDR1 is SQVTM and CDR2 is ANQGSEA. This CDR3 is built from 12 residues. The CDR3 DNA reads TGCAGCGTTGATTCGGGGGGAGGCTTACACACCTTC. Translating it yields CSVDSGGGLHTF. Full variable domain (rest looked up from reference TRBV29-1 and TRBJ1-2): SAVISQKPSRDICQRGTSLTIQCQVDSQVTMMFWYRQQPGQSLTLIATANQGSEATYESGFVIDKFPISRPNLTFSTLTVSNMSPEDSSIYLCSVDSGGGLHTFGSGTRLTVV.

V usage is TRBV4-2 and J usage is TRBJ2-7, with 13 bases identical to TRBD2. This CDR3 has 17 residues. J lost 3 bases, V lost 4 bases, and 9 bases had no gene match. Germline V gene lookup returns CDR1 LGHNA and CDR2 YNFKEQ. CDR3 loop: CASSLRLAGGLDYEQYF. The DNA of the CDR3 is TGTGCCAGCAGCCTGAGACTAGCGGGAGGCCTCGACTACGAGCAGTACTTC.

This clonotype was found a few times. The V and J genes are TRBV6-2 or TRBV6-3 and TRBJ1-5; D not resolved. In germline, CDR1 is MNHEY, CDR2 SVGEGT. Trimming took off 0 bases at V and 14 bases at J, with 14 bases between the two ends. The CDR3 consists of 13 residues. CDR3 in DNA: TGTGCCAGCAGTTACTCGAAAAACCAGAAAGAGCATTTT. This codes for CASSYSKNQKEHF.

DNA of the CDR3: TGTGCCAGCAGCTTAGTGCCGGGACAGGGATATCAGGGGGAAAAACTGTTTTTT. Its translation is CASSLVPGQGYQGEKLFF. This rearrangement joins TRBV7-2 to TRBJ1-4, with TRBD1 matching over 9 bases. The trim removed 1 base at V and 8 bases at J, leaving 14 bases unmatched. Germline loops: CDR1 SGHTA, CDR2 FQGNSA. CDR3 length: 18 amino acids.

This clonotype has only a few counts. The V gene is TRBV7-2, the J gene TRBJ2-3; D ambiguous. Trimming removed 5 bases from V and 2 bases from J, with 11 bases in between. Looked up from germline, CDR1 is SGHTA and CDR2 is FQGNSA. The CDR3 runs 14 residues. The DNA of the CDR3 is TGTGCCAGCAGCCCGCAAGCTGCCACAGATACGCAGTATTTT. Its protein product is CASSPQAATDTQYF.

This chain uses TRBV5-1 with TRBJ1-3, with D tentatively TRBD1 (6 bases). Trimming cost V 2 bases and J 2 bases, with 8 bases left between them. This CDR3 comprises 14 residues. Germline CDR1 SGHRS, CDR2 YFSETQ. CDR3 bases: TGCGCCAGCAGCTTAACAGGGACTGGAAACACCATATATTTT. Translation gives CASSLTGTGNTIYF.

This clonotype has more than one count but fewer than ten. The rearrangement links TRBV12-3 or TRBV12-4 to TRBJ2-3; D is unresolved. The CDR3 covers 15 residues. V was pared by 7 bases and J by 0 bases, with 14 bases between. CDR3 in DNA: TGTGCCAGCAACCCGGCTATTACTAGCACAGATACGCAGTATTTT. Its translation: CASNPAITSTDTQYF.

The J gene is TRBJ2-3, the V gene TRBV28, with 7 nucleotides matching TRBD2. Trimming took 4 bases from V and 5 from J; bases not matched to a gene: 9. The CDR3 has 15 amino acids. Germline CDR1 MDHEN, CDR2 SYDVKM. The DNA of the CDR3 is TGTGCCAGCAGTTATTTCGCGGGAGCTAAAGATACGCAGTATTTT. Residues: CASSYFAGAKDTQYF.

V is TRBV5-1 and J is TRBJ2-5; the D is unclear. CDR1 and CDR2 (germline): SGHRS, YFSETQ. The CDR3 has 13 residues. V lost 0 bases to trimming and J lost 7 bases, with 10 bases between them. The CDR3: CASSLDSLGTQYF. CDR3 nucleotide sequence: TGCGCCAGCAGCTTGGATTCACTCGGGACCCAGTACTTC.

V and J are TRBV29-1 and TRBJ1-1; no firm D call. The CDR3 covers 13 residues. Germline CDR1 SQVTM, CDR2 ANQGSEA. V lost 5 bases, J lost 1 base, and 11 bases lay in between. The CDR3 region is CSVHAFENTEAFF. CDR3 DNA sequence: TGCAGCGTTCATGCGTTTGAGAACACTGAAGCTTTCTTT.

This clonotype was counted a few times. The CDR3, as DNA: TGTGCCAGCAGCCCCCCCCGAGGAGCGGGAGGAACCAATGAGCAGTTCTTC. The encoded protein is CASSPPRGAGGTNEQFF. The genes are TRBV9 and TRBJ2-1, with 9 bases matching TRBD2. The germline V gene has CDR1 SGDLS and CDR2 YYNGEE. This CDR3 has 17 residues. The V segment lost 4 bases and the J segment 6 bases; nucleotides outside the gene matches: 14. Looking up the rest from reference TRBV9 and TRBJ2-1 gives the full variable domain: DSGVTQTPKHLITATGQRVTLRCSPRSGDLSVYWYQQSLDQGLQFLIQYYNGEERAKGNILERFSAQQFPDLHSELNLSSLELGDSALYFCASSPPRGAGGTNEQFFGPGTRLTVL.

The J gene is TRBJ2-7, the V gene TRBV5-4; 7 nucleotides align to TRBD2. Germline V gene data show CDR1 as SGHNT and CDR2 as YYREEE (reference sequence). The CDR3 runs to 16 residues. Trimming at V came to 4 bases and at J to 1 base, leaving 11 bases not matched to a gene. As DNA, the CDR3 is TGTGCCAGCAGCCGAAGGTGGTCTAGCGGATCCTACGAGCAGTACTTC. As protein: CASSRRWSSGSYEQYF.

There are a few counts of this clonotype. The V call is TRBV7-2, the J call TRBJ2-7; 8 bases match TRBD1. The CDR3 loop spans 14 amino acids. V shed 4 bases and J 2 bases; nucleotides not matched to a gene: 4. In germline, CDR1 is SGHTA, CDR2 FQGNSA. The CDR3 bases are TGTGCCAGCAGCTATGGACAGGGCCCCTACGAGCAGTACTTC. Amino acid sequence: CASSYGQGPYEQYF.

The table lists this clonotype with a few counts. The chain's CDR3 is CSARQGSYSPLHF. The CDR3, as DNA: TGCAGTGCTAGACAGGGTTCTTATTCACCCCTCCACTTT. The chain couples TRBV20-1 to TRBJ1-6; tentative D call: TRBD1 (5 bases). The CDR3 runs 13 residues. Per the germline V gene, CDR1 is DFQATT and CDR2 is SNEGSKA (reference sequence). V dropped 2 bases and J dropped 8 bases, with 10 bases sitting between them.

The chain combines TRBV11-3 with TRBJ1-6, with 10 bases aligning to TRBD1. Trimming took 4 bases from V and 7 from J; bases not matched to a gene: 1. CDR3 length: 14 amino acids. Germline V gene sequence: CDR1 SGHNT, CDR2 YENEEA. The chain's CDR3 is CASSSTGGNSPLHF. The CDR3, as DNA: TGTGCCAGCAGCTCGACAGGGGGCAATTCACCCCTCCACTTT.

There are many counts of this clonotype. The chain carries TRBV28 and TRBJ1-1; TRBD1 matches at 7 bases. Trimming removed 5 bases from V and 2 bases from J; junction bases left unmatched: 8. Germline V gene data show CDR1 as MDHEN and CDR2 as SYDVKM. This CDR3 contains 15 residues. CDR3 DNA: TGTGCCAGCAGTACGAGAGGGGGCGCAAACACTGAAGCTTTCTTT. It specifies CASSTRGGANTEAFF.

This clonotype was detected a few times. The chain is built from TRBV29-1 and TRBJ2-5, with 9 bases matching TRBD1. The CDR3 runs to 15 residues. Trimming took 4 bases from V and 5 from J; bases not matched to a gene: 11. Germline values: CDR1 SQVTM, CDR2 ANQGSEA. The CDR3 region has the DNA TGCAGCGTTGGTATCGACAGGGGGACGGGGGAGACCCAGTACTTC. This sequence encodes CSVGIDRGTGETQYF.